The 13 T cell receptor beta chains reported below all come from one sample, sequenced in a study of T-cell reconstitution after alpha-beta-depleted transplantation in children. TCRbeta library construction was performed incorporating unique molecular identifiers. TCRdb itself ran the PCR reads through MiXCR, one entry per CDR3 protein. The sample has over 25,000 distinct CDR3 sequences, about 6% seen once. Study-wide results and limits: About two months after transplant, alpha-beta T cells reportedly came from several hundred expanded graft clones.

No antigens are known for them. Source: peripheral blood, taken 60 days after TCRalphabeta/CD19-depleted stem cell transplant. Receptors originate from a child under two years old who had a stem cell transplant for acute myeloid leukemia, so the T cells may come from the graft donor.

J is TRBJ2-1 and V is TRBV20-1, with 7 bases fitting TRBD2. The CDR3 loop spans 14 amino acids. In germline, CDR1 is DFQATT, CDR2 SNEGSKA (reference sequence). With V trimmed by 4 bases and J by 3 bases, 6 bases remained unmatched. The CDR3 DNA reads as TGCAGTGCTAATTCCGGGAGGATCTACAATGAGCAGTTCTTC. It is translated as CSANSGRIYNEQFF.

At least ten counts were recorded for this clonotype. The J gene is TRBJ2-1, the V gene TRBV4-1; 10 nucleotides line up with TRBD1. This CDR3 is 15 amino acids long. Trimming took 1 base from V and 9 from J; bases not matched to a gene: 6. Germline loops: CDR1 MGHRA, CDR2 YSYEKL. The CDR3 loop reads CASSQAGQGITEQFF. The CDR3 nucleotides read TGCGCCAGCAGCCAAGCGGGACAGGGGATCACTGAGCAGTTCTTC.

V and J are TRBV4-3 and TRBJ2-1, with 12 bases lining up with TRBD2. The CDR3 is 18 residues long. The V gene's germline CDR1 is LGHNA and CDR2 YSLEER. V lost 1 base and J lost 5; bases outside the gene matches: 9. DNA for the CDR3: TGCGCCAGCAGCCAAGTCCCCCACCTAGCGGGGGGGGACAATGAGCAGTTCTTC. Translated, it gives CASSQVPHLAGGDNEQFF.

This clonotype was picked up many times. The chain carries TRBV5-1 and TRBJ2-3; 12 bases align to TRBD2. The CDR3 loop spans 18 amino acids. The germline CDR1 and CDR2 sequences are SGHRS and YFSETQ. Trimming at V came to 1 base and at J to 0 bases, leaving 6 bases not matched to a gene. The CDR3 is CASSLKLAGGPSTDTQYF. The CDR3 nucleotides are TGCGCCAGCAGCTTGAAACTAGCGGGAGGTCCTAGCACAGATACGCAGTATTTT.

This clonotype was detected many times. This sequence joins TRBV5-1 and TRBJ1-6; 8 nucleotides agree with TRBD1. This CDR3 has 13 residues. V lost 7 bases and J lost 6; bases outside the gene matches: 3. The germline gives CDR1 SGHRS, CDR2 YFSETQ. The CDR3 DNA follows: TGCGCCAGCCGGACAGGGAGTAATTCACCCCTCCACTTT. It specifies CASRTGSNSPLHF.

This clonotype was seen at least ten times. The chain has TRBV7-9 and TRBJ2-5, with unresolved D. The germline CDR1 and CDR2 sequences are SEHNR and FQNEAQ (reference sequence). V was shortened by 2 bases and J by 5 bases, with 3 bases between the two germline ends. The CDR3 extends over 11 amino acids. The CDR3 DNA sequence: TGTGCCAGCAGCTTAATCGAGACCCAGTACTTC. It translates to CASSLIETQYF.

This clonotype was recorded at least ten times. This chain links TRBV28 with TRBJ2-3, with TRBD2 matching over 11 bases. The CDR3 is made up of 20 amino acids. The V gene's germline CDR1 is MDHEN and CDR2 SYDVKM. The V and J ends lost 5 bases and 0 bases, in that order; junction bases with no gene match: 16. The CDR3 sequence is CASSPIAGGPRSHSTDTQYF. The CDR3 nucleotides are TGTGCCAGCAGTCCTATAGCGGGAGGGCCGCGATCTCATAGCACAGATACGCAGTATTTT.

Many counts were recorded for this clonotype. This chain links TRBV2 with TRBJ2-3; a weak D match, TRBD1 (6 bases). The CDR3 length is 15 residues. The germline CDR1 and CDR2 sequences are SNHLY and FYNNEI. V lost 6 bases and J lost 2, with 15 bases in between. In DNA form, the CDR3 reads TGTGCCAGCAGCCCAGGGGTACGCTCCACAGATACGCAGTATTTT. It translates to CASSPGVRSTDTQYF.

This clonotype has ten or more counts. The DNA of the CDR3 is TGTGCCAGCAGTTCGGTCGAACCCCAGCATTTT. Translating it yields CASSSVEPQHF. The chain joins TRBV6-6 to TRBJ1-5; D gene ambiguous. Germline V gene lookup returns CDR1 MNHNY and CDR2 SVGAGI (reference sequence). Trimming pared 4 bases from V and 10 bases from J, leaving 8 bases between. This CDR3 is built from 11 residues.

This clonotype was seen repeatedly, ten times or more. The chain couples TRBV20-1 to TRBJ2-1, with a weak D call TRBD2 (6 bases). CDR3 length: 15 amino acids. V lost 0 bases and J lost 5, with 14 bases in between. Per germline, CDR1 DFQATT and CDR2 SNEGSKA (reference sequence). CDR3 loop: CSARDSGGANNEQFF. The CDR3 DNA follows: TGCAGTGCTAGAGATTCAGGCGGGGCCAACAATGAGCAGTTCTTC.

This clonotype was observed at least ten times. The chain employs TRBV2 and TRBJ2-5; 11 nucleotides match TRBD1. Germline CDR1 is SNHLY and CDR2 is FYNNEI. The CDR3 is 15 amino acids. The ends lost 3 bases at V and 5 bases at J; junction bases unmatched: 5. The CDR3 bases are TGTGCCAGCAGTGAGGGACAGGGGGTGATGGAGACCCAGTACTTC. Protein product: CASSEGQGVMETQYF.

This clonotype was recorded many times. The V and J genes are TRBV4-3 and TRBJ2-4; D not resolved. The V gene lost 0 bases and the J gene lost 2 bases, with 17 bases spanning the gap. Germline V gives CDR1 LGHNA, CDR2 YSLEER. CDR3 length equals 18 residues. Here the CDR3 DNA reads TGCGCCAGCAGCCAAGATACGGTGAACCACTCGCCCAAAAACATTCAGTACTTC. Translation: CASSQDTVNHSPKNIQYF.

This clonotype was observed many times. V and J are TRBV3-1 and TRBJ2-2; D may match TRBD1 or TRBD2 (6 bases each). V lost 6 bases and J 7 bases, leaving 18 bases between the germline ends. The CDR3 loop spans 15 amino acids. Germline V CDR1 and CDR2: LGHDT, YNNKEL (reference sequence). The CDR3 region is CASSLKGGRNGELFF. CDR3 nucleotide sequence: TGTGCCAGCAGTTTAAAGGGGGGAAGGAACGGGGAGCTGTTTTTT.